This T cell receptor (beta chain) was obtained from a study of T-cell memory formation after mild COVID-19. As to this clonotype: What it recognizes is unknown.

Findings of the study overall: Day 37-peaking second-wave clones had unconfirmed SARS-CoV-2 specificity.

The V gene's germline CDR1 is DFQATT and CDR2 SNEGSKA (reference sequence). The CDR3 consists of 15 residues. V shed 0 bases, J shed 13 bases, and the junction held 13 bases outside the gene matches. TCR alpha and TCR beta cDNA libraries with sample barcodes and UMIs came from 5'RACE using constant-segment primers. Each CDR3 protein is one row after TCRdb ran MiXCR on the 5' RACE reads. Of 250,000 to 300,000 distinct CDR3 sequences in the sample, around 15% were seen once. This receptor was obtained from a man between 18 and 35 years old who had mild COVID-19 (a few samples of this study predate the infection). Cell type and time point are not known. The specimen was PBMCs or a T cell subset sorted from them (not recorded which). This rearrangement joins TRBV20-1 to TRBJ2-3, with 10 bases fitting TRBD2. CDR3: CSARDGAGGYLMEYF. The CDR3, as DNA: TGCAGTGCTAGAGATGGAGCGGGGGGGTACTTGATGGAGTATTTT.